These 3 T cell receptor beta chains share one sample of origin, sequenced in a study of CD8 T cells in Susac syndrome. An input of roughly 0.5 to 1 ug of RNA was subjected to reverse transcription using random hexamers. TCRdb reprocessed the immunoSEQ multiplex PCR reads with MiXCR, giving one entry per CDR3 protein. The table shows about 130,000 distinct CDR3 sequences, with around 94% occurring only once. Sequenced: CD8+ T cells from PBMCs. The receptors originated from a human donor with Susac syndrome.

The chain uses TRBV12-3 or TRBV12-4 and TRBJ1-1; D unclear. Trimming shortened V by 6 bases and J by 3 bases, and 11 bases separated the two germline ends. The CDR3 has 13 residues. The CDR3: CASSQDGDTEAFF. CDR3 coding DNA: TGTGCCAGCAGCCAGGACGGGGACACTGAAGCTTTCTTT.

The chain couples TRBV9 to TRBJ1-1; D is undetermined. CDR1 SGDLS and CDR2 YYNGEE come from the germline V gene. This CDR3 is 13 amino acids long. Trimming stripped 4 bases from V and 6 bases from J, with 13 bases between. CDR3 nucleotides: TGTGCCAGCAGCCAGCAATCATCGTCTGAAGCTTTCTTT. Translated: CASSQQSSSEAFF.

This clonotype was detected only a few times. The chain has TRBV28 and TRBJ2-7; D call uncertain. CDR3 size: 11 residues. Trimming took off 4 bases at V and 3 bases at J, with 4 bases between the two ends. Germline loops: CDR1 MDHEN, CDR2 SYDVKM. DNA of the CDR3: TGTGCCAGCAGTTCCGGCTACGAGCAGTACTTC. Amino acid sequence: CASSSGYEQYF.